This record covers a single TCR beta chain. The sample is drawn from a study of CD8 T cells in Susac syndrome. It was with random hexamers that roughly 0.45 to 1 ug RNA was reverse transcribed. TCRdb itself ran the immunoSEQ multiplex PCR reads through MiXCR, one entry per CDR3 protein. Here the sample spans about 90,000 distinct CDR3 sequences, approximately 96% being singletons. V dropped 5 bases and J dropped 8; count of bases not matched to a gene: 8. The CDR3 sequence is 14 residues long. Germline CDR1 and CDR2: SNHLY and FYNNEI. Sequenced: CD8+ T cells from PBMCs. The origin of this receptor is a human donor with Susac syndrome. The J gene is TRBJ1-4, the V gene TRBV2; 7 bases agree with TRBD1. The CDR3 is CASSSTGHSEKLFF. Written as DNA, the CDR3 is TGTGCCAGCAGTTCGACAGGGCATAGCGAAAAACTGTTTTTT.